Below, 18 T cell receptor beta chains from the same sample are listed, as sequenced in a study of blood T cells in healthy people across ages. Then a second PCR, running about 6 to 11 cycles, was carried out with a sample-barcoded 5' primer and a J-beta primer mix. TCRdb processed the 5' RACE reads anew with MiXCR; each CDR3 protein has one entry. The sample records roughly 1,500,000 distinct CDR3 sequences, 42% being singletons. The source material was blood. These receptors all come from a woman between 18 and 29 years old in good health.

This chain links TRBV4-1 with TRBJ2-7; D gene ambiguous. Trimming cost V 4 bases and J 2 bases, with 9 bases left between them. The CDR3 has 13 amino acids. Germline V gene lookup returns CDR1 MGHRA and CDR2 YSYEKL. As DNA, the CDR3 is TGCGCCAGCAGCCCCTTGATAGCCTACGAGCAGTACTTC. Translation gives CASSPLIAYEQYF.

As regards this clonotype: One base away lies a much larger clone, so this may be a sequencing read error. The chain links TRBV7-3 to TRBJ2-1; TRBD2 matches 11 bases. The junction had 8 bases not matched to a gene; V was cut back by 5 bases and J by 8 bases. CDR3 length equals 15 residues. Germline V lookup: CDR1 SGHTA, CDR2 FQGTGA. The CDR3 sequence is CASSPASGGLDEQFF. CDR3 in DNA: TGTGCCAGCAGCCCCGCTAGCGGGGGGCTCGATGAGCAGTTCTTC.

This chain joins TRBV20-1 and TRBJ2-5; 9 bases are a match to TRBD1. Unmatched junction bases numbered 22, after V lost 6 bases and J lost 11 bases. The CDR3 is made up of 16 amino acids. Looked up from germline, CDR1 is DFQATT and CDR2 is SNEGSKA (reference sequence). The CDR3 loop reads CSARTGVGIRDNEQYF. The CDR3 nucleotides are TGCAGTGCCCGGACAGGGGTCGGGATTAGAGACAATGAGCAGTACTTC.

A few counts support this clonotype. The chain carries TRBV20-1 and TRBJ2-3, with D possibly TRBD1 on 5 matching bases. This CDR3 has 14 amino acids. V was clipped by 3 bases and J by 1 base, with 11 bases between them. CDR1 is DFQATT and CDR2 is SNEGSKA in the germline V gene (reference sequence). CDR3 nucleotide sequence: TGCAGTGCTAGGGGGCCCCCCGGCACAGATACGCAGTATTTT. Translating gives CSARGPPGTDTQYF.

J is TRBJ2-4 and V is TRBV27; D assignment may be TRBD1 or TRBD2 (6 bases each). Gene TRBJ2-5 matches the end of the DNA better, so the J call may be wrong. The CDR3 loop spans 19 amino acids. Germline-derived CDR1 and CDR2 are MNHEY and SMNVEV (reference sequence). CDR3 amino acids: CASSLRGASVGGIKETQYF. The CDR3 nucleotides are TGTGCCAGCAGTTTAAGGGGGGCTAGCGTAGGCGGCATTAAAGAGACCCAGTACTTC.

The chain couples TRBV10-3 to TRBJ2-1; D perhaps matches TRBD2 (6 bases). Germline CDR1 is ENHRY and CDR2 is SYGVKD. V was shortened by 2 bases and J by 8 bases, with 16 bases between the two germline ends. The CDR3 spans 15 residues. Here the CDR3 reads CAISEGAGPGDEQFF. CDR3 nucleotides: TGTGCCATCAGTGAGGGAGCGGGCCCGGGAGATGAGCAGTTCTTC.

Details on this clonotype: At one end, the junction sequence differs from germline, possibly due to a read error. The chain recombines TRBV7-9 with TRBJ2-5; D might be TRBD2 (6 bases). The CDR3 extends over 15 amino acids. Germline V gives CDR1 SEHNR, CDR2 FQNEAQ (reference sequence). The CDR3 DNA is TGTGCCAGCAGCCCCCCGGGGGACCCTCGTGAGACCAAGTACTTC. Its translation: CASSPPGDPRETKYF.

The chain links TRBV6-6 to TRBJ1-1; tentatively, D is TRBD1 (6 bases). Germline V gene data show CDR1 as MNHNY and CDR2 as SVGAGI (reference sequence). This CDR3 has 15 residues. V was pared by 0 bases and J by 3 bases, with 11 bases between. The CDR3 protein is CASSYSRQVDTEAFF. For the CDR3, the DNA is TGTGCCAGCAGTTACTCGAGACAGGTAGACACTGAAGCTTTCTTT.

The sample holds a few counts of this clonotype. This chain joins TRBV4-2 and TRBJ2-5, with D tentatively TRBD2 (7 bases). V dropped 6 bases and J dropped 3 bases, with 23 bases sitting between them. This CDR3 spans 17 amino acids. The germline V gene has CDR1 LGHNA and CDR2 YNFKEQ. The DNA of the CDR3 is TGTGCCAGCAGATTTGGGGGCGGGAGTTCTATAGAAGAGACCCAGTACTTC. Its protein product is CASRFGGGSSIEETQYF.

The chain recombines TRBV24-1 with TRBJ2-5; D gene unclear. V lost 4 bases, J lost 11 bases, and 10 bases lay in between. Germline CDR1 reads KGHDR; CDR2 reads SFDVKD. CDR3 size: 11 residues. The CDR3 region is CATSDLPEQYF. CDR3 in DNA: TGTGCCACCAGTGACCTACCTGAGCAGTACTTC.

This chain uses TRBV12-3 or TRBV12-4 with TRBJ1-1, with unresolved D. Trimming left V 11 bases short and J 1 base short, with 14 bases between. This CDR3 is 13 amino acids long. CDR3 nucleotide sequence: TGTGCCGGCTCGGAGGGCTGGAACACTGAAGCTTTCTTT. The encoded protein is CAGSEGWNTEAFF.

The table lists this clonotype with a few counts. The chain links TRBV12-5 to TRBJ1-2; D unclear. The CDR3 is 11 amino acids. Looked up from germline, CDR1 is LGHNT and CDR2 is FRNRAP. V was clipped by 5 bases and J by 2 bases, with 3 bases between them. CDR3: CASGINYGYTF. The CDR3 bases are TGTGCTAGTGGTATCAACTATGGCTACACCTTC.

The chain joins TRBV10-3 to TRBJ1-1; tentative D call: TRBD1 (5 bases). V was pared by 2 bases and J by 5 bases, with 9 bases between. The germline gives CDR1 ENHRY, CDR2 SYGVKD. The CDR3 runs 13 residues. CDR3 sequence: CAISEGGGTEAFF. The CDR3 DNA follows: TGTGCCATCAGTGAGGGCGGGGGGACTGAAGCTTTCTTT.

This clonotype came up a few times. J is TRBJ1-5 and V is TRBV3-1; D is possibly TRBD1 (5 bases). V lost 0 bases and J 6 bases, leaving 12 bases between the germline ends. The CDR3 extends over 15 amino acids. Germline values: CDR1 LGHDT, CDR2 YNNKEL (reference sequence). For the CDR3, the DNA is TGTGCCAGCAGCCAAGATCGGGGTACAGGTCAGCCCCAGCATTTT. The encoded protein is CASSQDRGTGQPQHF.

V gene TRBV2 combines with J gene TRBJ2-1; D might be TRBD1 or TRBD2, each matching 5 bases. This CDR3 has 16 amino acids. V lost 4 bases to trimming and J lost 0 bases, with 13 bases between them. The V gene's germline CDR1 is SNHLY and CDR2 FYNNEI. The CDR3 nucleotides read TGTGCCAGCAGTGGACCGGGGCCTAGCTCCTACAATGAGCAGTTCTTC. It translates to CASSGPGPSSYNEQFF.

The gene calls are TRBV27 and TRBJ1-2, with 7 positions matching TRBD1. The CDR3 contains 15 residues. After removal of 5 bases from V and 4 bases from J, the junction contained 10 bases not matched to a gene. Germline V gives CDR1 MNHEY, CDR2 SMNVEV (reference sequence). The CDR3, as DNA: TGTGCCAGCAGTCCGCAGGGACAGCCCATCTATGGCTACACCTTC. It yields the protein CASSPQGQPIYGYTF.

This clonotype was observed a handful of times. The gene calls are TRBV6-5 and TRBJ2-1, with D tentatively TRBD2 (6 bases). V dropped 1 base and J dropped 5 bases, with 6 bases sitting between them. CDR1 and CDR2 (germline): MNHEY, SVGAGI. The CDR3 sequence is 13 residues long. The CDR3 sequence: CASSYWGDNEQFF. CDR3 bases: TGTGCCAGCAGTTACTGGGGGGACAATGAGCAGTTCTTC.

The chain carries TRBV6-1 and TRBJ2-3, with a weak D call TRBD2 (5 bases). This CDR3 is 13 amino acids long. Trimming cost V 5 bases and J 6 bases, with 12 bases left between them. Germline-derived CDR1 and CDR2 are MNHNS and SASEGT. CDR3 loop: CASSRIARDTQYF. CDR3 coding DNA: TGTGCCAGCAGTCGGATAGCGCGGGATACGCAGTATTTT.